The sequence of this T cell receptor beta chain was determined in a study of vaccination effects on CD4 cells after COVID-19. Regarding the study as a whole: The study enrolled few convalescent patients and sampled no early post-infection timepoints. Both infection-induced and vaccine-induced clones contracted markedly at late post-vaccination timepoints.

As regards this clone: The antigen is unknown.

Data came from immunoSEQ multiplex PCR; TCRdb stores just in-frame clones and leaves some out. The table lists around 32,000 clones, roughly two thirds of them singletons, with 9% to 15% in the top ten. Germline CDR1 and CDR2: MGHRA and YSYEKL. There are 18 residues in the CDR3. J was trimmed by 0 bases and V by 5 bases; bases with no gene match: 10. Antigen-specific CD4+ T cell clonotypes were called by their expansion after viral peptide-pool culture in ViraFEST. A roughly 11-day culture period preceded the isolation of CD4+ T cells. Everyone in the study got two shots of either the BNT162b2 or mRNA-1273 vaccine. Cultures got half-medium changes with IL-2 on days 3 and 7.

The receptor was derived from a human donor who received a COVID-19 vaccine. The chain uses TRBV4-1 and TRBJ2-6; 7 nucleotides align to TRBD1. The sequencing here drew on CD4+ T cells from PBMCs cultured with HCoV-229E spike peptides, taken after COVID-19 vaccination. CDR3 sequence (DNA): TGCGCCAGCAGCTTCCGACAGGGCCTCGCCTCTGGGGCCAACGTCCTGACTTTC. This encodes CASSFRQGLASGANVLTF.